This T cell receptor beta chain was obtained from a study of blood T cell repertoires in COVID-19. Whole-study context: Researchers got acute and convalescent COVID-19 samples from the United States, Italy and Spain.

This CDR3 comprises 17 residues. Libraries were prepared by immunoSEQ multiplex PCR; TCRdb keeps only in-frame clonotypes and omits some of them. The data show about 120,000 clones, 79% seen once. This sequence originates from a woman older than 75 with acute or convalescent COVID-19. This sequence joins TRBV21-1 and TRBJ2-3; the D call of TRBD2 is as the table states it, not checked on the DNA. TRBV21-1 is marked as a pseudogene. Sequencing was carried out using peripheral blood. The CDR3 protein is CASSKARGVRATDTQYF. CDR3 nucleotides: TGTGCCAGCAGCAAAGCCCGGGGGGTCCGAGCAACAGATACGCAGTATTTT.